These T cell receptor beta chains were read from a single sample in a study of control samples from healthy donors and cancer patients. The assay was immunoSEQ multiplex PCR, and TCRdb's table has in-frame clones only and misses some. The sample carries roughly 93,000 clones, roughly nine tenths recorded once. The specimen was PBMCs. The receptors were gathered from a woman between 45 and 60 years old with colorectal cancer. CDR3s include the opening cysteine and the closing phenylalanine or tryptophan. The order of the fields is V gene, D gene, J gene, clone size, CDR3 DNA, CDR3 protein. D genes are given only for firm matches. Clone size, where shown, is once, few, many, or a class for clones that have expanded.

V: TRBV4-3
D: NA
J: TRBJ1-4
size: NA
DNA: TGCGCCAGCAGCCACCAGGAGGCAACTAATGAAAAACTGTTTTTT
CDR3: CASSHQEATNEKLFF

V: TRBV19
D: TRBD2
J: TRBJ2-3
size: NA
DNA: TGTGCCAGTACCCCGACTAGCGGGGGGACGTATACGCAGTATTTT
CDR3: CASTPTSGGTYTQYF

V: TRBV19
D: TRBD1
J: TRBJ1-2
size: NA
DNA: TGTGCCAGTAGTATAGCTTCGACAGGGACTTATGGCTACACCTTC
CDR3: CASSIASTGTYGYTF

V: TRBV6-2/TRBV6-3
D: NA
J: TRBJ1-5
size: NA
DNA: TGTGCCAGCAGCAAGCTTACAGGGAACCATCAGCCCCAGCATTTT
CDR3: CASSKLTGNHQPQHF

V: TRBV7-9
D: TRBD2
J: TRBJ2-2
size: NA
DNA: TGTGCCAGCAGTCTTGCGGGGGGGCCTATCGGGGAGCTGTTTTTT
CDR3: CASSLAGGPIGELFF

V: TRBV10-2
D: NA
J: TRBJ1-4
size: NA
DNA: TGCGCCACCAGGGAAGGGGCCGCAACTAATGAAAAACTGTTTTTT
CDR3: CATREGAATNEKLFF

V: TRBV19
D: NA
J: TRBJ1-2
size: NA
DNA: TGTGCCAGTAGTTGGGGGCTCGAAGGCTACACCTTC
CDR3: CASSWGLEGYTF

V: TRBV11-1
D: NA
J: TRBJ2-2
size: NA
DNA: TGTGCCAGCAGCCCTAGGGGGGCGGACACCGGGGAGCTGTTTTTT
CDR3: CASSPRGADTGELFF

V: TRBV2
D: TRBD2
J: TRBJ2-2
size: NA
DNA: TGTGCCAGCAGTCCACTAGCGGGGAACACCGGGGAGCTGTTTTTT
CDR3: CASSPLAGNTGELFF

V: TRBV4-3
D: NA
J: TRBJ2-5
size: NA
DNA: TGCGCCAGCAGCCAAGAGGGGCCAGGCGTTGTCGGGACCCAGTACTTC
CDR3: CASSQEGPGVVGTQYF

V: TRBV14
D: NA
J: TRBJ2-2
size: few
DNA: TGTGCCAGCAGCCGGGACACCGGGGAGCTGTTTTTT
CDR3: CASSRDTGELFF

V: TRBV9
D: TRBD2
J: TRBJ2-5
size: NA
DNA: TGTGCCAGCAGCGTAGCGGGGGGGCCTCAAGAGACCCAGTACTTC
CDR3: CASSVAGGPQETQYF

V: TRBV9
D: TRBD1
J: TRBJ2-3
size: NA
DNA: TGTGCCAGCAGCCCGGATGAGGGGGCGGCAGATACGCAGTATTTT
CDR3: CASSPDEGAADTQYF

V: TRBV7-2
D: NA
J: TRBJ1-5
size: NA
DNA: TGTGCCAGCAGCTTAGAGGGGCAGGGGTTGAATCAGCCCCAGCATTTT
CDR3: CASSLEGQGLNQPQHF

V: TRBV4-1
D: TRBD1
J: TRBJ2-5
size: NA
DNA: TGCGCCAGCAGCCCGGACAGGGGGTTCCAAGAGACCCAGTACTTC
CDR3: CASSPDRGFQETQYF

V: TRBV28
D: TRBD1
J: TRBJ2-5
size: NA
DNA: TGTGCCAGCAGAGCCGATGGGGGACAGGGGAAGACCCAGTACTTC
CDR3: CASRADGGQGKTQYF

V: TRBV10-3
D: NA
J: TRBJ1-1
size: once
DNA: TGTGCCATCAGTGAGTTGACTGAAGCTTTCTTT
CDR3: CAISELTEAFF

V: TRBV5-4
D: NA
J: TRBJ1-2
size: NA
DNA: TGTGCCAGCAGCTCGGACCTTGCAGGCTACACCTTC
CDR3: CASSSDLAGYTF

V: TRBV6-5
D: TRBD1
J: TRBJ2-5
size: NA
DNA: TGTGCCAGCAGTTACTTCGGGACAGGGTCGGGAGAGACCCAGTACTTC
CDR3: CASSYFGTGSGETQYF

V: TRBV24-1
D: TRBD1
J: TRBJ1-5
size: NA
DNA: TGTGCCACCAGTCTCGGACAGGGGGATCAGCCCCAGCATTTT
CDR3: CATSLGQGDQPQHF

V: TRBV18
D: TRBD1
J: TRBJ1-1
size: NA
DNA: TGTGCCAGCTCACCCCCTGCAGGGGGCGAATACACTGAAGCTTTCTTT
CDR3: CASSPPAGGEYTEAFF

V: TRBV18
D: TRBD1
J: TRBJ1-4
size: NA
DNA: TGTGCCAGCTCACCAGTAACAGGGGGCGATGAAAAACTGTTTTTT
CDR3: CASSPVTGGDEKLFF

V: TRBV19
D: NA
J: TRBJ2-1
size: NA
DNA: TGTGCCAGTAGTATTGGGGCCTACAATGAGCAGTTCTTC
CDR3: CASSIGAYNEQFF

V: TRBV6-4
D: NA
J: TRBJ1-1
size: NA
DNA: TGTGCCAGCAGTGATCAGGCAGGGAAGATAACTGAAGCTTTCTTT
CDR3: CASSDQAGKITEAFF

V: TRBV9
D: NA
J: TRBJ1-5
size: NA
DNA: TGTGCCAGCAGCGTAGCTTCAGGGCAGCCCCAGCATTTT
CDR3: CASSVASGQPQHF

V: TRBV10-3
D: TRBD2
J: TRBJ2-1
size: NA
DNA: TGTGCCATCAGTGCAAGGACTAGCCGCGATGAGCAGTTCTTC
CDR3: CAISARTSRDEQFF

V: TRBV29-1
D: TRBD1
J: TRBJ2-3
size: NA
DNA: TGCAGCGTGGAGGGACAGGGCCACTCTTCTAGCACAGATACGCAGTATTTT
CDR3: CSVEGQGHSSSTDTQYF

V: TRBV4-3
D: NA
J: TRBJ1-2
size: NA
DNA: TGCGCCAGCAGCCAAGTTAATTTCAGGGATGGCTACACCTTC
CDR3: CASSQVNFRDGYTF

V: TRBV5-1
D: NA
J: TRBJ1-2
size: NA
DNA: TGCGCCAGCAGCTTGGTAGGGCTTCATGGCTACACCTTC
CDR3: CASSLVGLHGYTF

V: TRBV6-6
D: NA
J: TRBJ2-3
size: NA
DNA: TGTGCCAGCAGTCCTTCCCTAGGGACTTCTAGCACAGATACGCAGTATTTT
CDR3: CASSPSLGTSSTDTQYF

V: TRBV6-5
D: NA
J: TRBJ1-2
size: NA
DNA: TGTGCCAGCATGGCAGGTAGCTATGGCTACACCTTC
CDR3: CASMAGSYGYTF

V: TRBV3-1/TRBV3-2
D: NA
J: TRBJ2-3
size: few
DNA: TGTGCCAGCAGCCTCACAGGGATGGGTCCCACAGATACGCAGTATTTT
CDR3: CASSLTGMGPTDTQYF

V: TRBV6-5
D: NA
J: TRBJ2-4
size: NA
DNA: TGTGCCAGCAGTTACTCGACGGCCCTAGGGAACATTCAGTACTTC
CDR3: CASSYSTALGNIQYF

V: TRBV29-1
D: NA
J: TRBJ1-2
size: NA
DNA: TGCAGCGTTGCCGTCAGGGCCGGCTATGGCTACACCTTC
CDR3: CSVAVRAGYGYTF

V: TRBV7-2
D: NA
J: TRBJ1-4
size: NA
DNA: TGTGCCAGCAGCTTAAAATCTCAGGGGTTTAATGAAAAACTGTTTTTT
CDR3: CASSLKSQGFNEKLFF

V: TRBV29-1
D: NA
J: TRBJ2-5
size: NA
DNA: TGCAGCGCCGGAGGGATCCAAGAGACCCAGTACTTC
CDR3: CSAGGIQETQYF

V: TRBV7-6
D: NA
J: TRBJ2-3
size: NA
DNA: TGTGCCAGCAGCTTGGCCGCGACAGAGGCAGATACGCAGTATTTT
CDR3: CASSLAATEADTQYF

V: TRBV20-1
D: TRBD2
J: TRBJ2-5
size: NA
DNA: TGCAGTGCTAGTGGCCCTACTGCGACTAGCGGGGGGGAAGAGACCCAGTACTTC
CDR3: CSASGPTATSGGEETQYF

V: TRBV5-1
D: NA
J: TRBJ1-6
size: NA
DNA: TGCGCCAGCAGCTTGGAGGGAGGATCTTCACCCCTCCACTTT
CDR3: CASSLEGGSSPLHF

V: TRBV6-5
D: NA
J: TRBJ1-5
size: NA
DNA: TGTGCCAGCAGCATCGACTTATATAGCAATCAGCCCCAGCATTTT
CDR3: CASSIDLYSNQPQHF